This T cell receptor (beta chain) came from a study of blood T cell repertoires in COVID-19. Study background: Acute-phase and convalescent COVID-19 samples originated in the United States, Italy and Spain. PBMCs, B-cell-depleted T cells, or T cells were the source of the cDNA or gDNA that made up the material.

Concerning this clone: This specimen includes other DNA sequences encoding the same CDR3.

Study processing details: Reference gene primers were amplified, and this amplification served to estimate nucleated cell counts. TCRdb's table, derived via immunoSEQ multiplex PCR, lists solely in-frame clones and lacks some. That table gives V, J and clone size, and the DNA gave D and trimming. The table shows approximately 340,000 clones, with 83% occurring only once. The CDR3 is made up of 14 amino acids. V was shortened by 3 bases and J by 3 bases, with 10 bases between the two germline ends. Germline CDR1 and CDR2: KGHSH and LQKENI. Sequencing used peripheral blood. The chain joins TRBV18 to TRBJ2-3; a possible D gene is TRBD2 (6 bases). The TCR sequence derives from a man younger than 40 with active or convalescent COVID-19. This CDR3 reads CASSPAGGTDTQYF. The DNA for the CDR3 is TGTGCCAGCTCACCCGCCGGGGGAACAGATACGCAGTATTTT.